A selection of T cell receptor beta chains follows, all from one sample in a study of OX40 agonist ivuxolimab in advanced cancers. Generated by immunoSEQ multiplex PCR, the TCRdb table keeps only in-frame clones and is missing some. The sample comprises 70,000 to 75,000 clones, about 90% of which are singletons, and around 2.8% rests with the top ten. This specimen consisted of CD4+ or CD8+ T cells sorted from blood, obtained in a trial of the OX40 agonist ivuxolimab. These receptors came from an adult with an advanced solid tumor such as melanoma, head and neck, liver or kidney cancer. Each CDR3 is given with its conserved first and last residue. D genes are given only for firm matches. Clone sizes are given selectively: once, few, many, or a class where the clone is expanded.

clone_size j_call d_call v_call cdr3_aa cdr3_nt
. TRBJ2-5 . TRBV7-2 CASSLALREETQYF TGTGCCAGCAGCTTAGCGCTGAGGGAAGAGACCCAGTACTTC
few TRBJ1-5 . TRBV10-3 CAISEGGSSQPQHF TGTGCCATCTCGGAGGGGGGCTCTAGTCAGCCCCAGCATTTT
. TRBJ2-1 TRBD2 TRBV6-5 CASSYLAGYNEQFF TGTGCCAGCAGTTATCTAGCGGGGTACAATGAGCAGTTCTTC
. TRBJ1-4 TRBD1 TRBV19 CASSGLGQLNEKLFF TGTGCCAGTAGTGGTTTGGGACAGTTAAATGAAAAACTGTTTTTT
. TRBJ2-7 TRBD1 TRBV6-6 CASRKPGQVKEQYF TGTGCCAGCAGGAAGCCGGGACAGGTGAAAGAGCAGTACTTC
. TRBJ2-7 . TRBV7-2 CASSLALGGRTYEQYF TGTGCCAGCAGCTTAGCGCTTGGCGGGCGTACCTACGAGCAGTACTTC
. TRBJ2-5 . TRBV7-9 CASSRQSEETQYF TGTGCCAGCAGCCGACAGTCCGAAGAGACCCAGTACTTC
. TRBJ2-5 TRBD1 TRBV5-4 CASSYTGGTQYF TGTGCCAGCAGCTATACAGGGGGGACCCAGTACTTC
. TRBJ2-3 TRBD2 TRBV6-6 CASKGAGADTQYF TGTGCCAGCAAGGGAGCGGGAGCAGATACGCAGTATTTT
. TRBJ2-5 . TRBV13 CASSLRVGETQYF TGTGCCAGCAGCTTACGCGTGGGCGAGACCCAGTACTTC